A single sample gave rise to the 18 T cell receptor beta chains below, sequenced in a study of Graves' ophthalmopathy and Graves' hyperthyroidism. Amplification of TCR beta CDR3 regions used RNA transcripts. First-round RT-PCR relied on HTBI primers, and a second-round multiplex PCR came next. TCRdb recomputed calls from the multiplex PCR reads with MiXCR, one row per CDR3 protein. This sample has about 1.2 million distinct CDR3 sequences, with about 35% found just once. The source material was peripheral blood or thyroid tissue (not recorded which). The source of these receptors is an adult man with Graves' hyperthyroidism.

The table lists this clonotype with many counts. The J gene is TRBJ2-5, the V gene TRBV4-2, with TRBD2 matching 12 bases. Germline V gene sequence: CDR1 LGHNA, CDR2 YNFKEQ. The CDR3 is made up of 16 amino acids. V lost 4 bases and J lost 4; bases outside the gene matches: 7. CDR3 amino acids: CASSPRLAGVGETQYF. CDR3 DNA sequence: TGTGCCAGCAGCCCGAGACTAGCGGGGGTTGGAGAGACCCAGTACTTC.

This clonotype was picked up many times. The chain links TRBV6-5 to TRBJ1-5; no reliable D call. V lost 0 bases and J 0 bases, leaving 6 bases between the germline ends. CDR3 size: 15 residues. Germline V gene lookup returns CDR1 MNHEY and CDR2 SVGAGI. CDR3 sequence: CASSYSLDSNQPQHF. CDR3 DNA sequence: TGTGCCAGCAGTTACTCTTTGGATAGCAATCAGCCCCAGCATTTT.

This clonotype showed up just a few times. This sequence joins TRBV27 and TRBJ2-7; 14 bases map to TRBD2. The V gene end was trimmed by 5 bases and the J gene end by 6 bases; junction bases not matched to a gene: 9. The germline gives CDR1 MNHEY, CDR2 SMNVEV (reference sequence). CDR3 length: 16 amino acids. CDR3 sequence: CASSMTSGGAVSEQYF. Here the CDR3 DNA reads TGTGCCAGCAGTATGACTAGCGGGGGGGCCGTGAGCGAGCAGTACTTC.

The chain is built from TRBV20-1 and TRBJ2-7, with TRBD2 matching 8 bases. The length of the CDR3 is 14 residues. The germline V gene has CDR1 DFQATT and CDR2 SNEGSKA (reference sequence). V shed 6 bases and J 3 bases; nucleotides not matched to a gene: 10. DNA for the CDR3: TGCAGTGCAGGGTTGAGCGGGAGAAACTACGAGCAGTACTTC. Its translation is CSAGLSGRNYEQYF.

This clonotype was observed at least ten times. The V and J genes are TRBV25-1 and TRBJ1-6, with D perhaps matching TRBD1 (5 bases). Germline loops: CDR1 MGHDK, CDR2 SYGVNS. This CDR3 is built from 15 residues. Trimming removed 2 bases from V and 9 bases from J, with 14 bases in between. The CDR3 reads CASSEGGTKSSPLHF. CDR3 coding DNA: TGTGCCAGCAGTGAAGGTGGGACCAAGAGTTCACCCCTCCACTTT.

As regards this clonotype: This may arise from a read error, as a much more abundant clone is one base away. V and J are TRBV20-1 and TRBJ1-2; no definite D call. V shed 4 bases and J shed 1 base, with 10 bases lying between them. CDR1 is DFQATT, CDR2 SNEGSKA, per germline (reference sequence). This CDR3 comprises 13 residues. As DNA, the CDR3 is TGCAGTGCTACGCCACAGCATAACTATGGCTACACCTTC. Protein product: CSATPQHNYGYTF.

This clonotype was observed at least ten times. This CDR3 reads CATSSRGPRDQPQHF. The DNA of the CDR3 is TGTGCCACCAGCAGCAGGGGGCCCAGGGATCAGCCCCAGCATTTT. The rearrangement links TRBV15 to TRBJ1-5, with 8 bases aligning to TRBD1. The CDR3 runs to 15 residues. The V segment lost 3 bases and the J segment 5 bases; nucleotides outside the gene matches: 6. CDR1 and CDR2 from the germline V gene are LNHNV and YYDKDF (reference sequence).

The CDR3 DNA is TGTGCCAGCAGTTTCGGGGGGCTCTCCTACGAGCAGTACTTC. Its translation is CASSFGGLSYEQYF. This chain links TRBV12-3 or TRBV12-4 with TRBJ2-7; perhaps TRBD2 as D (7 bases). The CDR3 extends over 14 amino acids. The V and J ends lost 3 bases and 0 bases respectively, with 9 bases between them.

This clonotype was seen more than once but under ten times. The chain employs TRBV5-5 and TRBJ2-2, with 7 bases fitting TRBD2. Per germline, CDR1 SGHKS and CDR2 YYEKEE (reference sequence). Losses at the gene ends were 3 bases for V and 2 bases for J; bases not matched to a gene: 10. The length of the CDR3 is 17 residues. CDR3 DNA: TGTGCCAGCAGCTCAGCTACCAGCGGGGCAAACACCGGGGAGCTGTTTTTT. Amino acid sequence: CASSSATSGANTGELFF.

Points on this clonotype: This may be a read error, as it is one base from a much larger clone. The genes are TRBV7-2 and TRBJ1-2; D is perhaps TRBD1 (5 bases). There are 12 residues in the CDR3. Trimming removed 4 bases at V and 7 bases at J, with 10 bases between. Looked up from germline, CDR1 is SGHTA and CDR2 is FQGNSA. CDR3 sequence: CASSSGRIGYTF. CDR3 coding DNA: TGTGCCAGCAGCTCGGGACGGATTGGCTACACCTTC.

Regarding this clonotype: This may stem from a read error, because a much larger clone lies one nucleotide away. V gene TRBV20-1 combines with J gene TRBJ1-1, with D tentatively TRBD1 (5 bases). Germline lookup yields CDR1 DFQATT and CDR2 SNEGSKA (reference sequence). Deletions cut 0 bases from V and 6 bases from J, with 8 bases between. The length of the CDR3 is 12 residues. CDR3 DNA: TGCAGTGCTAGAGACAGGGACGCTGAAGCTTTCTTT. This encodes CSARDRDAEAFF.

This clonotype occurred many times. This chain connects TRBV7-8 to TRBJ1-5, with D uncertain. The CDR3 extends over 14 amino acids. From germline, CDR1 is SGHVS and CDR2 FQNEAQ. The germline V and J ends were trimmed by 2 bases and 6 bases, with 11 bases remaining between them. The CDR3 bases are TGTGCCAGCAGCTTATTGGGTGGCAGTCAGCCCCAGCATTTT. It translates to CASSLLGGSQPQHF.

On this clonotype itself: This may be a read error, as it is one base from a much larger clone. The genes are TRBV7-2 and TRBJ1-2; weak D call: TRBD1 (5 bases). CDR3 length: 15 amino acids. In germline, CDR1 is SGHTA, CDR2 FQGNSA. For the CDR3, the DNA is TGTGCCGGCAGCACCCCCGGGACGGTTAACTATGGCTACACCTTC. Residues: CAGSTPGTVNYGYTF.

As for this clonotype: Just one base apart from a much larger clone, this may be a read error. This sequence joins TRBV7-9 and TRBJ2-2; 7 bases are a match to TRBD1. This CDR3 comprises 17 residues. Germline CDR1 reads SEHNR; CDR2 reads FQNEAQ (reference sequence). The DNA of the CDR3 is TGTGCCGGCAGCTGGGACCGGGACAGAGCGAACACCGGGGAGCTGTTTTTT. Protein sequence: CAGSWDRDRANTGELFF.

The chain joins TRBV20-1 to TRBJ2-5; D possibly corresponds to TRBD1 (5 bases). The V end was cut by 0 bases, the J end by 0 bases, with 14 bases between. This CDR3 has 16 residues. The V gene's germline CDR1 is DFQATT and CDR2 SNEGSKA (reference sequence). DNA of the CDR3: TGCAGTGCTAGAGAGGTATCGAAGGGGCACCAAGAGACCCAGTACTTC. This gives the protein CSAREVSKGHQETQYF.

This clonotype was detected ten times or more. This chain connects TRBV7-3 to TRBJ2-2, with TRBD1 as a possible D gene (5 bases). The CDR3 spans 12 residues. From germline, CDR1 is SGHTA and CDR2 FQGTGA. The V end lost 3 bases, the J end lost 6 bases, and 5 bases lay between the germline ends. CDR3 sequence (DNA): TGTGCCAGCAGCTTCAGGGCCGGGGAGCTGTTTTTT. Translated, it gives CASSFRAGELFF.

This clonotype was recorded a few times. The J gene is TRBJ1-6, the V gene TRBV2; the match to TRBD1 covers 10 bases. The CDR3 loop spans 14 amino acids. Germline lookup yields CDR1 SNHLY and CDR2 FYNNEI. With V trimmed by 4 bases and J by 10 bases, 4 bases remained unmatched. Here the CDR3 DNA reads TGTGCCAGCAGTGGGGACAGGGGCGGCTCACCCCTCCACTTT. Translation: CASSGDRGGSPLHF.

The chain recombines TRBV4-1 with TRBJ1-5; perhaps TRBD1 as D (5 bases). Per germline, CDR1 MGHRA and CDR2 YSYEKL. The CDR3 length is 15 residues. The ends were cut back, 0 bases at V and 7 bases at J, with 13 bases in the middle. The CDR3 reads CASSQEGGVVQPQHF. DNA for the CDR3: TGCGCCAGCAGCCAAGAGGGGGGGGTGGTCCAGCCCCAGCATTTT.